The sequence of this TCR beta chain was determined in a study of technical replicates of blood from several donors. Per the germline V gene, CDR1 is KGHSH and CDR2 is LQKENI. V was trimmed by 3 bases and J by 0 bases, leaving 8 bases between them. The CDR3 is made up of 14 amino acids. The table came from immunoSEQ multiplex PCR; TCRdb's copy has only in-frame clones and leaves some out. Of about 68,000 clones detected, 95% to 98% appear once; the ten largest clones hold 0.2% to 0.3%. The V gene is TRBV18, the J gene TRBJ2-5; possible D gene TRBD1, 5 bases. This sequence was found in a human donor in good health. The sample taken for sequencing was T cells isolated from PBMCs. The CDR3 sequence is CASSPWGNQETQYF. In DNA, the CDR3 is TGTGCCAGCTCACCGTGGGGCAACCAAGAGACCCAGTACTTC.